The sequence of this TCR beta chain was determined in a study of PD-L1 blockade in urothelial cancer. The V segment lost 4 bases and the J segment 5 bases; nucleotides outside the gene matches: 11. In germline, CDR1 is LNHDA, CDR2 SQIVND (reference sequence). The CDR3 length is 16 residues. The time point here: pretreatment peripheral blood. TCRdb's table, derived via immunoSEQ multiplex PCR, lists solely in-frame clones and lacks some. The sample carries roughly 53,000 clones, approximately 90% recorded once. The rearrangement uses TRBV19 and TRBJ1-1; TRBD1 agrees at 9 bases. Here the sequenced sample was PBMCs, taken around atezolizumab (anti-PD-L1) treatment. The sequence was collected from a woman aged 55-75 years with urothelial cancer. CDR3 sequence (DNA): TGTGCCAGTAGTAGCCTCAGGACAGGGGTTGGAACTGAAGCTTTCTTT. It encodes CASSSLRTGVGTEAFF.